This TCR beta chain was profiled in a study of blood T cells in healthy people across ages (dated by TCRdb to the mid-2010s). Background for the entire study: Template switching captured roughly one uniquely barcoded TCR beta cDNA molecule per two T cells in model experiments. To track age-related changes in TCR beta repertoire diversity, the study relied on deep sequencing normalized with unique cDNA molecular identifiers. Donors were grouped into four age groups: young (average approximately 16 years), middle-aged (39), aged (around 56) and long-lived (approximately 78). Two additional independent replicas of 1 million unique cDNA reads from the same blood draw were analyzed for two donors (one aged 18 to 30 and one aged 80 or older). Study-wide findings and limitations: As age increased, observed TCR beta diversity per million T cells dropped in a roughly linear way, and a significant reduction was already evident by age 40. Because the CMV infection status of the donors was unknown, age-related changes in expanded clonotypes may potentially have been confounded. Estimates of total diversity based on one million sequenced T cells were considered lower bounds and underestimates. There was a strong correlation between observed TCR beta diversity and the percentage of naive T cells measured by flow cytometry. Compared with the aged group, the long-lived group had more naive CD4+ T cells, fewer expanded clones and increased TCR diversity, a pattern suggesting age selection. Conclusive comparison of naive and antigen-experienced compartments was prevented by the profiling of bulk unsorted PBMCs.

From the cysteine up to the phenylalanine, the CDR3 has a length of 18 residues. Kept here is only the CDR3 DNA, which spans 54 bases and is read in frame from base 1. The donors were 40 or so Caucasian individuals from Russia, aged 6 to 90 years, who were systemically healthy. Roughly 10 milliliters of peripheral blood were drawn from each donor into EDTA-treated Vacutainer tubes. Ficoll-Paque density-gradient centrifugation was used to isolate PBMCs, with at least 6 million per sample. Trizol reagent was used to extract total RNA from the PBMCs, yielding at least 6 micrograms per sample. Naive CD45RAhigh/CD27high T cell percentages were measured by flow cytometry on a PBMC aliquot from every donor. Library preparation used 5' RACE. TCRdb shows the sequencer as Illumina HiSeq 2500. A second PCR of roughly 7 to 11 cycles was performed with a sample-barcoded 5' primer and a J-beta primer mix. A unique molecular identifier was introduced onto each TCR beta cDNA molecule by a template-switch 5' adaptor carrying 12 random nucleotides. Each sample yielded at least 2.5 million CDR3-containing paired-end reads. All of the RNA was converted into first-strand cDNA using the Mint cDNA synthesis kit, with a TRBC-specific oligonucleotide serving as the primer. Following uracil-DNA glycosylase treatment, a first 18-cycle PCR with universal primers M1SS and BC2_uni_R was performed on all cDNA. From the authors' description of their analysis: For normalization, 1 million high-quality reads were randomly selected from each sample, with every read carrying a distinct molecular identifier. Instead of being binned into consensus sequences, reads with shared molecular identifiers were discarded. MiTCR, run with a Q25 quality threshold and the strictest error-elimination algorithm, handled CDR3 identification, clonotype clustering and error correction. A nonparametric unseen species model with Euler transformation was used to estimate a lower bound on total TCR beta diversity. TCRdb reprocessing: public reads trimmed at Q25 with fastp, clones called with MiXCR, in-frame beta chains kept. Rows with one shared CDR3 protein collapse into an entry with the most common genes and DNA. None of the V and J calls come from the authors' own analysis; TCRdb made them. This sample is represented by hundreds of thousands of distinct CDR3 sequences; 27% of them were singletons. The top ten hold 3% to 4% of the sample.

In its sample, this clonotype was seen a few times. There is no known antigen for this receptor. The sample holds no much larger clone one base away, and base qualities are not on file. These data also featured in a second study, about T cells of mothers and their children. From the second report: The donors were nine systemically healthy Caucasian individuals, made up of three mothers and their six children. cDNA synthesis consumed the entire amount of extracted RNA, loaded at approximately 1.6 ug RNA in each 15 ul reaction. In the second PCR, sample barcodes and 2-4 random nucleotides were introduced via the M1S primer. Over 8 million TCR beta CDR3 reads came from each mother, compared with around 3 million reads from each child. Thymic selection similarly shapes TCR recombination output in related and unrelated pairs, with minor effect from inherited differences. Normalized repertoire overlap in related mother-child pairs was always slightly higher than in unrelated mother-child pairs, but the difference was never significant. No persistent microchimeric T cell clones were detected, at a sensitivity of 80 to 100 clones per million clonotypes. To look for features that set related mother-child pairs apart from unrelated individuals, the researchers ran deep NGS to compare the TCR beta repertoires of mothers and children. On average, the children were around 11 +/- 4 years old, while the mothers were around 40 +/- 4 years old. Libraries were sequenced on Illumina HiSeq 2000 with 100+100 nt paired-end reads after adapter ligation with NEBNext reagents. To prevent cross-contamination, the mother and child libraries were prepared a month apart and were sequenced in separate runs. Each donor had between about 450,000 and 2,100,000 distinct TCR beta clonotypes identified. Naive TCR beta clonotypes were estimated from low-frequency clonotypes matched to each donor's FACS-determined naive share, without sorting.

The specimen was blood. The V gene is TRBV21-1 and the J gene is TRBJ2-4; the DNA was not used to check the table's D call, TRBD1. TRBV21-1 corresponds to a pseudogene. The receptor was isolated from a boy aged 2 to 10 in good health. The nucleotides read TGTGCCAGCAGCAAAGGGCCCCCGGGACAGGGCTCATGGAACATTCAGTACTTC. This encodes CASSKGPPGQGSWNIQYF.